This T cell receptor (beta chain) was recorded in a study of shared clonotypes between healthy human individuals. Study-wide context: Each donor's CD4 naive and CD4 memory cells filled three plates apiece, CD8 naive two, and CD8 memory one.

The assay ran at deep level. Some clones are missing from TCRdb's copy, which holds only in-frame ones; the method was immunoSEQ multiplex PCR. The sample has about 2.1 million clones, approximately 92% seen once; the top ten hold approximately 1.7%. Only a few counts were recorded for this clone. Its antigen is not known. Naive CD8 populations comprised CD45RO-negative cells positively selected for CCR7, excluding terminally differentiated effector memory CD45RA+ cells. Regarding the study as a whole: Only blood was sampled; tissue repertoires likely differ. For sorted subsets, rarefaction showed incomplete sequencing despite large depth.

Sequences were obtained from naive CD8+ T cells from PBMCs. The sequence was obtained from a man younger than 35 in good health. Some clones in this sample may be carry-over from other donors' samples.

The chain's CDR3 is CAISESINYGYTF. CDR3 nucleotides: TGTGCCATCAGTGAGTCCATCAACTATGGCTACACCTTC. This rearrangement joins TRBV10-3 to TRBJ1-2; D gene ambiguous. CDR3 length: 13 residues. Germline V gene data show CDR1 as ENHRY and CDR2 as SYGVKD. V was clipped by 0 bases and J by 2 bases, with 4 bases between them.